This is a list of T cell receptor beta chains from one sample in a study of T cell responses to AZD1222 COVID-19 vaccine. TCRdb keeps only in-frame clones here, not all; method: immunoSEQ multiplex PCR. The data contain 120,000 or so clones, 80% to 95% of them seen just once; the ten biggest clones take up 1.1%. This specimen consisted of peripheral blood, obtained on day 0 of AZD1222 vaccination. Receptor source: an adult in good health. Both conserved end residues are trimmed from each CDR3.

J | V | CDR3
TRBJ2-1 | TRBV5-4 | ASSLGAASYNEQF
TRBJ1-2 | TRBV5-1 | ASRAETNYGYT
TRBJ2-7 | TRBV21-1 | ASSKRWTGSYEQY
TRBJ2-1 | TRBV13 | ASSHDQVNYNEQF
TRBJ1-3 | TRBV3-1/TRBV3-2 | ASSPTSGNTIY
TRBJ2-1 | TRBV6-5 | ASRPTFPGYNEQF
TRBJ1-1 | TRBV27 | ASSLSSLRGINTEAF
TRBJ1-1 | TRBV2 | AKTTGGEGLNTEAF
TRBJ1-6 | TRBV20-1 | SARGGSPLH
TRBJ1-4 | TRBV5-1 | ASSLDRVQKLF
TRBJ2-1 | TRBV4-1 | ASSQEITRGYNEQF
TRBJ2-7 | TRBV18 | ASSPNGGSYEQY
TRBJ2-7 | TRBV5-4 | ASSLGQVHYEQY
TRBJ2-7 | TRBV21-1 | ASSRLRPGSYEQY
TRBJ1-1 | TRBV2 | ASSAPPGGINSEAF
TRBJ2-5 | TRBV5-1 | ASSLAPAQETQY
TRBJ2-5 | TRBV2 | ASSEQGAGETQY
TRBJ1-5 | TRBV28 | ASSLRVAAPRQPQH
TRBJ1-5 | TRBV27 | ASSPGSYEVWGNQPQH
TRBJ1-6 | TRBV18 | ASSPNGGRSPLH
TRBJ2-3 | TRBV28 | ASTLADTQY
TRBJ1-3 | TRBV5-1 | ASSTTGGSRNTIY
TRBJ1-2 | TRBV7-9 | ASSLESGAGNYGYT
TRBJ2-1 | TRBV24-1 | ATSDYNEQF
TRBJ1-1 | TRBV6-5 | ASSGQVNTEAF
TRBJ2-7 | TRBV5-4 | ASSPASQTYEQY
TRBJ1-5 | TRBV9 | ASSVEDSQPQH
TRBJ2-7 | TRBV19 | ASSTQRNSYEQY
TRBJ1-2 | TRBV19 | ASSIGDGGLYGYT
TRBJ2-7 | TRBV9 | ASSQQPQREGYEQY
TRBJ2-1 | TRBV11-2 | ASSPSGSYNEQF
TRBJ1-5 | TRBV6-5 | ASNPGPRNDQPQH
TRBJ1-2 | TRBV6-5 | ASSYSQGDTYGYT
TRBJ2-3 | TRBV6-5 | ASSYSGTRPTDTQY
TRBJ1-6 | TRBV5-1 | ASSQDTDNSPLH
TRBJ2-5 | TRBV13 | ASSLRARETQY
TRBJ1-4 | TRBV7-2 | ASSLEGFGEKLF
TRBJ2-6 | TRBV28 | ASSLLGGASGANVLT
TRBJ2-6 | TRBV28 | ASSFRTGAGANVLT
TRBJ2-5 | TRBV28 | ASSLQGMGVTQY
TRBJ2-7 | TRBV18 | ASSPGLGMGQGFVQY
TRBJ1-2 | TRBV12-3/TRBV12-4 | ASSRGYGYT
TRBJ1-5 | TRBV19 | ASSGTVGSNQPQH
TRBJ1-2 | TRBV10-1 | ASRDFYGYT
TRBJ2-1 | TRBV28 | ASSFVAGGIYNEQF
TRBJ2-7 | TRBV5-6 | ASSFVGRVYEQY